This T cell receptor beta chain was identified in a study of neurological immune-mediated disorders. General observations from the study: Across subjects, no CDR3 amino acid sequence appeared in expanded clones of more than one subject, a finding that suggested private repertoires in all groups.

Germline CDR1 is ENHRY and CDR2 is SYGVKD. V dropped 10 bases and J dropped 4; count of bases not matched to a gene: 10. The CDR3 covers 15 residues. At least ten counts were recorded for this clonotype. Its antigen remains unidentified. A single run covered 15-18 subjects with over 190 million TCR-beta sequences. TCRdb reanalysed the 5' RACE reads using MiXCR and keeps one entry per CDR3 protein. The sample comprises tens of thousands of distinct CDR3 sequences, about 10% of which are singletons, and approximately 6.6% rests with the top ten. This sample's time point: longitudinal time-point 1 (baseline). The unsorted libraries were produced from 2 million PBMCs held at -80 C.

The J gene is TRBJ2-3, the V gene TRBV10-3; 11 nucleotides align to TRBD2. The sample comprised PBMCs. This receptor was taken from a male donor with HTLV-1-associated myelopathy (HAM/TSP). CDR3 loop: CATEASGGMSDTQYF. As DNA, the CDR3 is TGTGCCACCGAGGCTAGCGGGGGGATGTCAGATACGCAGTATTTT.